Sequencing of this T cell receptor beta chain was carried out in a study of T cell repertoires in cytomegalovirus infection. Using its own MiXCR run on the reads, TCRdb lists one record per CDR3 protein. The table includes approximately 150,000 distinct CDR3 sequences, about a sixth detected once. In regard to this clonotype: The antigen remains undetermined.

Regarding the study as a whole: HLA-C-restricted, CMV-specific TCR beta clonotypes were dominant ex vivo.

This TCR was recovered from a human donor in good health (CMV status not recorded). Some clones in this sample may be carry-over from other donors' samples. The sequenced sample consisted of CD8+ T cells from PBMCs.

The CDR3 loop is CSAVTSGSETQYF. As DNA, the CDR3 is TGCAGTGCAGTGACTAGCGGGAGTGAGACCCAGTACTTC. The chain uses TRBV20-1 and TRBJ2-5; 12 bases line up with TRBD2. The CDR3 has 13 amino acids. The germline V gene has CDR1 DFQATT and CDR2 SNEGSKA (reference sequence). Trimming took 6 bases from V and 5 from J; bases not matched to a gene: 4.